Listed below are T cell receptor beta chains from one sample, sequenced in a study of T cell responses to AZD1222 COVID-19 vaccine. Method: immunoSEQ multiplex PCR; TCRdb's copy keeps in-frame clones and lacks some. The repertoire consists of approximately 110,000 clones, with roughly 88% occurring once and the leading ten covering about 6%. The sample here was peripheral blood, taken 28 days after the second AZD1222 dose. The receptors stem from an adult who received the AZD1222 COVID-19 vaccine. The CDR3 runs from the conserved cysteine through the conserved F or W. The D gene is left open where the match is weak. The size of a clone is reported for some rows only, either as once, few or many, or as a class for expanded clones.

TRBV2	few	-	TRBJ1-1	TGTGCCAGCAGTGAACGGTCTAAAGCTTTCTTT	CASSERSKAFF
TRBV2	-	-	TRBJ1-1	TGTGGAGGGGACATGGGGGGGATGAACACTGAAGCTTTCTTT	CGGDMGGMNTEAFF
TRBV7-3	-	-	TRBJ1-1	TGTGCCAGCAGCCCCCCAAGGAACACTGAAGCTTTCTTT	CASSPPRNTEAFF
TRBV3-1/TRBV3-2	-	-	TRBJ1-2	TGTGCCAGCAGCCATACTTCATGGGGCTACACCTTC	CASSHTSWGYTF
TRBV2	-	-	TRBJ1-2	TGTGCCAGCAGTCCAGAAACGGGGGGGAACTATGGCTACACCTTC	CASSPETGGNYGYTF
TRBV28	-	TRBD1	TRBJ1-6	TGTGCCAGCACCCTAAGGACAGGGGGAAATTCACCCCTCCACTTT	CASTLRTGGNSPLHF
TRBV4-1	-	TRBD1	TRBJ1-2	TGCGCCAGCAGCCAAGATGGGGTAACAGGGGATTATGGCTACACCTTC	CASSQDGVTGDYGYTF
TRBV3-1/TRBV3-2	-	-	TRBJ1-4	TGTGCCAGCAGCCAAGGCACAGGGAGTGGTGAAAAACTGTTTTTT	CASSQGTGSGEKLFF
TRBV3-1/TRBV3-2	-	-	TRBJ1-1	TGTGCCAGCAGCCAGGAAGGTGTACTCGGAACTGAAGCTTTCTTT	CASSQEGVLGTEAFF
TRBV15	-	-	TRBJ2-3	TGTGCCACCAGCAGCAACGGTGTCACAGATACGCAGTATTTT	CATSSNGVTDTQYF
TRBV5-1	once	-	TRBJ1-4	TGCGCCAGCAGCCCGGGGGTCCAGACCCGAAATGAAAAACTGTTTTTT	CASSPGVQTRNEKLFF
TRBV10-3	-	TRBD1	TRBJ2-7	TGTGCCATCAGGGGACAGGAGTACGAGCAGTACTTC	CAIRGQEYEQYF
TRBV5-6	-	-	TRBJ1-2	TGTGCCAGCAGCTTGGGTGTGGGAGGCTACACCTTC	CASSLGVGGYTF
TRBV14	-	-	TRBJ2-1	TGTGCCAGCAGCCGTCAACAGGGATCCGAGCAGTTCTTC	CASSRQQGSEQFF
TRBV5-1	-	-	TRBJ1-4	TGCGCCAGCAGCTTGTGGGGCGAGAATAATGAAAAACTGTTTTTT	CASSLWGENNEKLFF
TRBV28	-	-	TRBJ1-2	TGTGCCAGCACTTCAGGGGCACGGAACTATGGCTACACCTTC	CASTSGARNYGYTF
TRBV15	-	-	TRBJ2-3	TGTGCCACCAGCTTAACCCAGGGAGGAGATACGCAGTATTTT	CATSLTQGGDTQYF
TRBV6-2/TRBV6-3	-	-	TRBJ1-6	TGTGCCAGCAGTTACGGGAGGGATAATTCACCCCTCCACTTT	CASSYGRDNSPLHF
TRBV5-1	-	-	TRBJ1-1	TGCGCCAGCAGTTGGCGGGGGGCGACCACTGAAGCTTTCTTT	CASSWRGATTEAFF
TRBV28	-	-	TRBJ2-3	TGTGCCAGCCTAGGGGGTGCGGGATGGGATACGCAGTATTTT	CASLGGAGWDTQYF
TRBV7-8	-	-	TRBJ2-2	TGTGCCAGCAGCTTAATATCTGGGGGCACCGGGGAGCTGTTTTTT	CASSLISGGTGELFF
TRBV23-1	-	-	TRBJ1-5	TGCGCCAGCAGTCGCGGGTATCAGCCCCAGCATTTT	CASSRGYQPQHF
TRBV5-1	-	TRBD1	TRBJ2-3	TGCGCCAGCAGCTACCTACAGGGGGCCACAGATACGCAGTATTTT	CASSYLQGATDTQYF
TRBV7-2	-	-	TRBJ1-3	TGTGCCAGCAGCTCCCCCCCGGCCCTGCACACCATATATTTT	CASSSPPALHTIYF
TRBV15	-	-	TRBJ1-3	TGTGCCACCAGCCAAGATACCCTCTCTGGAAACACCATATATTTT	CATSQDTLSGNTIYF
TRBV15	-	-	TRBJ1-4	TGTGCCACCAGCAGAGGGGACGAAAAACTGTTTTTT	CATSRGDEKLFF
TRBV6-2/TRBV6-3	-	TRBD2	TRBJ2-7	TGTGCCAGCAGTTCCGGGGGGGCTCCGAGAGAGCAGTACTTC	CASSSGGAPREQYF
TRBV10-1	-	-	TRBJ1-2	TGCGCCAGCAGCCACCCGGCCAGGCGACCCCTTAACTATGGCTACACCTTC	CASSHPARRPLNYGYTF
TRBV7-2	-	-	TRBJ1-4	TGTGCCAGCAGCTTAGCGTATCAGGGCCGAAATGAAAAACTGTTTTTT	CASSLAYQGRNEKLFF
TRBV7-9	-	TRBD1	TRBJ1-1	TGTGCCAGCAGCATCCGACAGGGTGGGAACACTGAAGCTTTCTTT	CASSIRQGGNTEAFF
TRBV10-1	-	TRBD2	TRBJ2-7	TGCGCCACCGAGCCTAGCGGGGTTTCCTACGAGCAGTACTTC	CATEPSGVSYEQYF
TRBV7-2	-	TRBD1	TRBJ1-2	TGTGCCAGCAGCTTAGTAATAACGACAGGGGCCAGCTATGGCTACACCTTC	CASSLVITTGASYGYTF
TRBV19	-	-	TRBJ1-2	TGTGCCACCACCGTAGGCAGGACGACCTATGGCTACACCTTC	CATTVGRTTYGYTF
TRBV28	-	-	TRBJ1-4	TGTGCCAGCAGTACTAATACCGGACAGTTCAAAAAACTGTTTTTT	CASSTNTGQFKKLFF
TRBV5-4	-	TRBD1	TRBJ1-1	TGTGCCAGCAGCAACGGGGGGGGACAGGGGACTACTGAAGCTTTCTTT	CASSNGGGQGTTEAFF
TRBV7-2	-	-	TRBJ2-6	TGTGCCAGCAGGGAAAGGAGCTCTGGGGCCAACGTCCTGACTTTC	CASRERSSGANVLTF
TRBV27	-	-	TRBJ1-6	TGTGCCAGCAGTTTATTAGGGGACCGTCCTAATTCACCCCTCCACTTT	CASSLLGDRPNSPLHF
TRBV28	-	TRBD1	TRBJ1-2	TGTGCCAGCAGCCCCGGACAGGGTGTCTATGGCTACACCTTC	CASSPGQGVYGYTF
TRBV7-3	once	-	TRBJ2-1	TGTGCCAGCAGCCTAGGTAGGGCCGCATACAATGAGCAGTTCTTC	CASSLGRAAYNEQFF
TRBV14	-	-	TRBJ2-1	TGTGCCAGCAGCCAGGGGACGGCATCCTACAATGAGCAGTTCTTC	CASSQGTASYNEQFF
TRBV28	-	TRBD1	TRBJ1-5	TGTGCCAGCAGCCCTCCTGACAGGGTTTTTCAGCCCCAGCATTTT	CASSPPDRVFQPQHF
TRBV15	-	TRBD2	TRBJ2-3	TGTCCCACCCCCACAACTCGCGGGGGGGGGTCAGATACGCAGTATTTT	CPTPTTRGGGSDTQYF
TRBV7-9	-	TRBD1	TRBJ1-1	TGTGCCAGCAGCCCCTCGTTTGGGACAGGGGCTACCACTGAAGCTTTCTTT	CASSPSFGTGATTEAFF
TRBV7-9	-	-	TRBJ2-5	TGTGCCAGCAGCTTATTTCCGGGGGAGACCCAGTACTTC	CASSLFPGETQYF
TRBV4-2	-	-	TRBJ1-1	TGTGCCAGCAGCCAAGACAGGAGCGAAGCTTTCTTT	CASSQDRSEAFF
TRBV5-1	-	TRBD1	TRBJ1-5	TGCGCCAGCAGCGTTGGGACAGGGCAGCGTCAGCCCCAGCATTTT	CASSVGTGQRQPQHF
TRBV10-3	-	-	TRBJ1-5	TGTGCCATCAGTGAGTCGAGTAGCAATCAGCCCCAGCATTTT	CAISESSSNQPQHF
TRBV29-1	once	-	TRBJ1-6	TGCAGCGTTGGAGAGGGAGGGGATTCACCCCTCCACTTT	CSVGEGGDSPLHF
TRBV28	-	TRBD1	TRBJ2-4	TGTGCCAGCAGTTTGGACAGGGGGTTTAGAAACATTCAGTACTTC	CASSLDRGFRNIQYF
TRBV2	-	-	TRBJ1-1	TGTGCCAGCAGTGACAACGAGGGCTTAACTGAAGCTTTCTTT	CASSDNEGLTEAFF
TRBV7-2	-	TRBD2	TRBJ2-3	TGTGCCAGCAGCTCACAGATGGGGGGGGCAGATACGCAGTATTTT	CASSSQMGGADTQYF
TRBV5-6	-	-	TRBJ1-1	TGTGCCAGCAGAACACAGGGTCATAACACTGAAGCTTTCTTT	CASRTQGHNTEAFF
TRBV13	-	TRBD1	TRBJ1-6	TGTGCCAGCAGCCCCGGACAGGCGAATTCACCCCTCCACTTT	CASSPGQANSPLHF
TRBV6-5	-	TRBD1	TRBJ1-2	TGTGCCAGCAGTAAGGGGGCTCGGGATGGCTACACCTTC	CASSKGARDGYTF
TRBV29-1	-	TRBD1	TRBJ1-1	TGCAGCGTGGTGCAGGGGGGTTATGGAGTAGCTTTCTTT	CSVVQGGYGVAFF
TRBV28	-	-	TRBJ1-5	TGTGCCAGCAGTTTATATGACAGAGCTTTCAATCAGCCCCAGCATTTT	CASSLYDRAFNQPQHF
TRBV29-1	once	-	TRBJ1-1	TGCAGCGCCCTCCGGGGAGGGACTGAAGCTTTCTTT	CSALRGGTEAFF
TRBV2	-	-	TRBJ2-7	TGTGCCAGCAGTGATACTCCGTCCTACGAGCAGTACTTC	CASSDTPSYEQYF
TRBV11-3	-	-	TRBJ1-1	TGTGCCAGCAGCCAAACGGTTTCCACTGAAGCTTTCTTT	CASSQTVSTEAFF
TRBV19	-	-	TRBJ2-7	TGTGCCAGTAGTAGACCCAGGGACCCCTACGAGCAGTACTTC	CASSRPRDPYEQYF